The 17 T cell receptor beta chains given below trace back to one sample, sequenced in a study of early T cells in non-severe SARS-CoV-2 infection. Each CDR3 protein gets one entry after TCRdb re-called the 5' RACE reads with MiXCR. The sample shows about 100,000 distinct CDR3 sequences, 12% of them seen only once. The sequenced material came from whole blood. These receptors were collected from an adult who was a healthcare worker with PCR-confirmed SARS-CoV-2 infection or an uninfected control (not recorded which).

This clonotype was counted at least ten times. V is TRBV7-9 and J is TRBJ2-7; no reliable D call. Trimming left V 1 base short and J 3 bases short, with 13 bases between. CDR3 length: 15 amino acids. Germline-derived CDR1 and CDR2 are SEHNR and FQNEAQ (reference sequence). CDR3 amino acids: CASSLGSGRNYEQYF. The CDR3 DNA follows: TGTGCCAGCAGCTTAGGATCAGGACGGAACTACGAGCAGTACTTC.

The V gene is TRBV11-2, the J gene TRBJ2-1, with a weak D call TRBD1 (5 bases). Germline loops: CDR1 SGHAT, CDR2 FQNNGV. The CDR3 is 15 amino acids. The ends were cut back, 6 bases at V and 4 bases at J, with 16 bases in the middle. This CDR3 is CASSYDSSGYNEQFF. The CDR3 bases are TGTGCCAGCAGTTACGACAGCTCAGGGTACAATGAGCAGTTCTTC.

In DNA, the CDR3 is TGCAGCGCGTGGGGCGGAGTGGTACAAGAGACCCAGTACTTC. Translation gives CSAWGGVVQETQYF. The V call is TRBV29-1, the J call TRBJ2-5; weak D call: TRBD1 (5 bases). CDR1 SQVTM and CDR2 ANQGSEA come from the germline V gene. The CDR3 runs to 14 residues. Trimming pared 7 bases from V and 2 bases from J, leaving 17 bases between.

The rearrangement links TRBV5-4 to TRBJ1-2; maybe TRBD1 (6 bases). The CDR3 consists of 16 residues. Germline CDR1 and CDR2: SGHNT and YYREEE (reference sequence). Between the trimmed V and J ends, which lost 0 bases and 3 bases, there was a span of 15 bases. Here the CDR3 DNA reads TGTGCCAGCAGCTTGGGTGGGGCAGGGGTGGACTATGGCTACACCTTC. The encoded protein is CASSLGGAGVDYGYTF.

The chain employs TRBV19 and TRBJ2-1; D possibly uses TRBD1 or TRBD2 (5 bases each). V shed 6 bases and J shed 9 bases, with 27 bases lying between them. The V gene's germline CDR1 is LNHDA and CDR2 SQIVND (reference sequence). This CDR3 comprises 17 residues. As DNA, the CDR3 is TGTGCCAGTAGCCCTTCCCATCTAGGGACCTCGGGCGCTGAGCAGTTCTTC. It translates to CASSPSHLGTSGAEQFF.

The chain carries TRBV4-2 and TRBJ2-1; 9 bases are shared with TRBD2. The CDR3 is 20 amino acids. CDR1 and CDR2 from the germline V gene are LGHNA and YNFKEQ. Trimming removed 2 bases from V and 3 bases from J; junction bases left unmatched: 17. The CDR3: CASSQPWGLAGVPYYNEQFF. CDR3 in DNA: TGTGCCAGCAGCCAACCCTGGGGGTTAGCGGGAGTCCCGTACTACAATGAGCAGTTCTTC.

This sequence joins TRBV20-1 and TRBJ2-3; 7 bases are a match to TRBD1. The CDR3 covers 12 residues. V lost 7 bases and J lost 4; bases outside the gene matches: 5. Germline values: CDR1 DFQATT, CDR2 SNEGSKA (reference sequence). The CDR3 loop reads CSGRQGPDTQYF. The CDR3 region has the DNA TGCAGTGGGAGACAGGGACCAGATACGCAGTATTTT.

In its sample, this clonotype was seen many times. The gene calls are TRBV28 and TRBJ1-1; a weak D match, TRBD1 (6 bases). The V gene's germline CDR1 is MDHEN and CDR2 SYDVKM. Trimming cost V 2 bases and J 4 bases, with 8 bases left between them. The CDR3 is 13 amino acids. CDR3 amino acids: CASSLGGATEAFF. As DNA, the CDR3 is TGTGCCAGCAGTTTAGGGGGGGCCACTGAAGCTTTCTTT.

This clonotype came up many times. CDR3 sequence (DNA): TGTGCCAGCTCACTGGAGGCCGCAGATACGCAGTATTTT. Translation: CASSLEAADTQYF. The rearrangement uses TRBV18 and TRBJ2-3, with D perhaps matching TRBD2 (5 bases). The CDR3 has 13 residues. CDR1 is KGHSH and CDR2 is LQKENI in the germline V gene. Trimming pared 4 bases from V and 4 bases from J, leaving 9 bases between.

In this sample, this clonotype turned up once. In DNA, the CDR3 is TGTGCCAGCACTGGCCTTAGTATCCGAGAGACCCAGTACTTC. It translates to CASTGLSIRETQYF. The V gene is TRBV12-3 or TRBV12-4, the J gene TRBJ2-5; D is unclear. Trimming shortened V by 7 bases and J by 4 bases, and 16 bases separated the two germline ends. The CDR3 totals 14 residues.

The gene calls are TRBV11-2 and TRBJ2-4, with no clear D. The length of the CDR3 is 17 residues. V was shortened by 5 bases and J by 3 bases, with 20 bases between the two germline ends. The germline gives CDR1 SGHAT, CDR2 FQNNGV. CDR3 in DNA: TGTGCCAGCAGCCCCCGATTGGGCCCCGAGGTCAAAAACATTCAGTACTTC. Its protein is CASSPRLGPEVKNIQYF.

The V call is TRBV7-9, the J call TRBJ2-7, with 10 nucleotides matching TRBD1. Germline V gene lookup returns CDR1 SEHNR and CDR2 FQNEAQ (reference sequence). V trimming: 5 bases; J trimming: 7 bases; junction bases outside the gene matches: 8. CDR3 size: 14 residues. This chain's CDR3 is CASSAGQGLGEQYF. CDR3 bases: TGTGCCAGCAGCGCGGGACAGGGGCTCGGAGAGCAGTACTTC.

This clonotype was found many times. The rearrangement links TRBV5-1 to TRBJ2-1; a possible D gene is TRBD2 (6 bases). Trimming took off 3 bases at V and 7 bases at J, with 14 bases between the two ends. Germline V gives CDR1 SGHRS, CDR2 YFSETQ. This CDR3 has 14 amino acids. This CDR3 is CASSSAGLPNEQFF. CDR3 nucleotides: TGCGCCAGCAGCTCGGCTGGACTACCGAATGAGCAGTTCTTC.

This clonotype was seen more than once but under ten times. The genes are TRBV7-9 and TRBJ1-5, with a tentative D call TRBD1 (5 bases). Germline CDR1 and CDR2: SEHNR and FQNEAQ (reference sequence). The CDR3 loop spans 13 amino acids. With 3 bases removed from V and 6 bases from J, the gap between germline ends came to 9 bases. CDR3 sequence: CASSLEGTQPQHF. The CDR3 DNA reads TGTGCCAGCAGCTTGGAAGGGACTCAGCCCCAGCATTTT. Full variable domain (remainder filled in from reference TRBV7-9 and TRBJ1-5): DTGVSQNPRHKITKRGQNVTFRCDPISEHNRLYWYRQTLGQGPEFLTYFQNEAQLEKSRLLSDRFSAERPKGSFSTLEIQRTEQGDSAMYLCASSLEGTQPQHFGDGTRLSIL.

This chain connects TRBV19 to TRBJ2-3; 8 nucleotides align to TRBD1. J lost 2 bases, V lost 6 bases, and 10 bases had no gene match. The CDR3 has 16 amino acids. CDR1 LNHDA and CDR2 SQIVND come from the germline V gene (reference sequence). The CDR3 bases are TGTGCCAGTAGACAGGCAGGGGGCCAGCTCACAGATACGCAGTATTTT. Protein: CASRQAGGQLTDTQYF.

This clonotype occurred a few times. The V gene is TRBV6-1, the J gene TRBJ2-5; tentatively, D is TRBD1 or TRBD2 (5 bases each). CDR1 is MNHNS and CDR2 is SASEGT in the germline V gene. V was clipped by 8 bases and J by 4 bases, with 11 bases between them. This CDR3 spans 12 amino acids. In nucleotides, the CDR3 is TGTGCCAGCCTGCAGGGAGTAGAGACCCAGTACTTC. Translated: CASLQGVETQYF.

The CDR3 nucleotides read TGCAGCGCCTTCGGGACTGAAGCTTTCTTT. As protein: CSAFGTEAFF. The chain joins TRBV29-1 to TRBJ1-1, with D unclear. Germline CDR1 SQVTM, CDR2 ANQGSEA. V gave up 7 bases and J gave up 5 bases, with 8 bases separating them. The CDR3 length is 10 residues.